These 4 T cell receptor beta chains came from one sample sequenced in a study of blood T cell repertoires in COVID-19 (dated by TCRdb to 2020 to 2021). The library was produced with the immunoSEQ multiplex PCR assay. TCRdb's version of the immuneACCESS table is confined to in-frame rearrangements and falls short of the full clone set. An unresolved V gene accounts for under half of the shortfall where checked; the remainder is of unknown origin. In this sample the table shows approximately 350,000 clones, approximately 86% of which occur a single time. Of the sample, about 7.6% falls within the top ten clones. The specimen was peripheral blood. The receptors stem from a woman aged 55-69 years with COVID-19, enrolled during active disease.

This sequence joins TRBV3-1 (or the pseudogene TRBV3-2) and TRBJ2-2; 8 bases agree with TRBD1. Germline V gives CDR1 LGHDT, CDR2 YNNKEL (reference sequence). This CDR3 is built from 18 residues. The J segment lost 5 bases and the V segment lost 2 bases, leaving 13 bases of the junction unmatched. The CDR3 nucleotides read TGTGCCAGCAGCCAATGGTTTGGACAGGGTGAGAGGACCGGGGAGCTGTTTTTT. Amino acids: CASSQWFGQGERTGELFF.

The chain carries TRBV18 and TRBJ1-5, with 8 nucleotides matching TRBD1. Trimming at V came to 3 bases and at J to 7 bases, leaving 8 bases not matched to a gene. The CDR3 covers 15 residues. Germline loops: CDR1 KGHSH, CDR2 LQKENI. The CDR3 bases are TGTGCCAGCTCACCGAAGCCACAGGGGGAGCAGCCCCAGCATTTT. Translating gives CASSPKPQGEQPQHF. The variable domain in full, with the rest retrieved from reference TRBV18 and TRBJ1-5, is NAGVMQNPRHLVRRRGQEARLRCSPMKGHSHVYWYRQLPEEGLKFMVYLQKENIIDESGMPKERFSAEFPKEGPSILRIQQVVRGDSAAYFCASSPKPQGEQPQHFGDGTRLSIL.

The rearrangement links TRBV19 to TRBJ2-5, with 7 bases matching TRBD2. This CDR3 is 15 amino acids long. Germline V gene sequence: CDR1 LNHDA, CDR2 SQIVND (reference sequence). Losses at the gene ends were 3 bases for V and 5 bases for J; bases not matched to a gene: 9. CDR3 in amino acids: CASSIWLAVVETQYF. CDR3 sequence (DNA): TGTGCCAGTAGTATTTGGCTAGCGGTGGTGGAGACCCAGTACTTC.

V and J are TRBV5-1 and TRBJ1-2; TRBD1 aligns across 12 bases. The germline CDR1 and CDR2 sequences are SGHRS and YFSETQ. This CDR3 spans 15 amino acids. The junction had 8 bases not matched to a gene; V was cut back by 2 bases and J by 9 bases. CDR3 protein: CASSFVGTGGGSYTF. As DNA, the CDR3 is TGCGCCAGCAGCTTCGTGGGGACAGGGGGCGGAAGCTACACCTTC.